The clone carrying this T cell receptor (beta chain) has only a few counts. The antigen remains unidentified. V was shortened by 4 bases and J by 5 bases, with 17 bases between the two germline ends. The CDR3 totals 15 residues. Germline loops: CDR1 MDHEN, CDR2 SYDVKM. This record comes from a study of T cells after yellow fever vaccination. Overall study findings and caveats: Weaker, the secondary response had a peak occurring faster, on day 5 versus 15. Sorted repertoires could include abundant contaminating clonotypes from bulk cells. A small share of clonotypes appeared in both CD4 and CD8 compartments.

TCR cDNA was made by 5'RACE template switching, adding a universal primer site and UMIs. MiXCR was run by TCRdb on the 5' RACE reads, yielding one entry per CDR3 protein. Among under 600,000 distinct CDR3 sequences, less than 25% were seen once, and the ten largest hold around 16%. This receptor was taken from a man in his late teens or twenties who received the YFV17D yellow fever vaccine. The chain uses TRBV28 and TRBJ2-5, with a possible D match to TRBD1 (6 bases). The source material was PBMCs, sampled less than 25 days after the first yellow fever vaccination. The CDR3 region has the DNA TGTGCCAGCAGTTCGGACAGTTGGGTCGGGGAGACCCAGTACTTC. It is translated as CASSSDSWVGETQYF.